This T cell receptor (beta chain) was observed in a study of cytomegalovirus exposure and HLA in healthy donors. Study-wide results and caveats: A later analysis linked a missense variant in DCLRE1C to the trimming of TCR beta V and J genes. An analysis done earlier found most TCR beta V segments productive about 90% or about 30% of the time. An assumption of roughly uniform sequencing depth across donors underlay the presence/absence analyses.

To note about this clone: Its antigen remains unknown.

This CDR3 comprises 13 residues. V lost 5 bases to trimming and J lost 5 bases; unmatched junction nucleotides: 2. Germline-derived CDR1 and CDR2 are SNHLY and FYNNEI. In the PCR, 60 Vbeta and 13 Jbeta primers were used. Sequenced by immunoSEQ multiplex PCR; TCRdb stores in-frame clones only, minus some. The data show 200,000 to 250,000 clones, over 60% seen once. The sample consisted of PBMCs. The chain couples TRBV2 to TRBJ1-5; TRBD1 agrees at 8 bases. This receptor was identified in a man aged 18-30 years in good health and CMV-seronegative. The CDR3 reads CASSRQGYQPQHF. CDR3 nucleotides: TGTGCCAGCAGTCGACAGGGGTATCAGCCCCAGCATTTT.